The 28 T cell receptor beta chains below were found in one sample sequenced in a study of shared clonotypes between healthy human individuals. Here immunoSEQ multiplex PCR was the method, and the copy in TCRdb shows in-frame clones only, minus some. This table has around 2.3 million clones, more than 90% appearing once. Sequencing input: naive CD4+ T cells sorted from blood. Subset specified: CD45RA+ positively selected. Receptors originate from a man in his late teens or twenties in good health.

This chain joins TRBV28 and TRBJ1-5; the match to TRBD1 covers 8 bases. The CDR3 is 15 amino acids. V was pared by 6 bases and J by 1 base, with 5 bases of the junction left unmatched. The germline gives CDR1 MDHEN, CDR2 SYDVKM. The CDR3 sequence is CASRRTGNSNQPQHF. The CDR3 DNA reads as TGTGCCAGCAGAAGGACAGGGAACAGCAATCAGCCCCAGCATTTT.

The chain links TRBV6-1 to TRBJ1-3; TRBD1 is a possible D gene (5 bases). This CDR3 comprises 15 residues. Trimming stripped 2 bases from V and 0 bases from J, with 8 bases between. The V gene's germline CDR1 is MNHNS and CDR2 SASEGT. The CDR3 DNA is TGTGCCAGCAGTGAACCGGGACGCTCTGGAAACACCATATATTTT. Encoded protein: CASSEPGRSGNTIYF.

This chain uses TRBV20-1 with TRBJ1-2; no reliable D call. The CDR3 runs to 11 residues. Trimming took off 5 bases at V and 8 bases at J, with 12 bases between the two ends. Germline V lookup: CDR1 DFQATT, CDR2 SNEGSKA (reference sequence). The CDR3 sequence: CSAGNKAGYTF. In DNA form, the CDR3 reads TGCAGTGCTGGGAACAAGGCGGGCTACACCTTC.

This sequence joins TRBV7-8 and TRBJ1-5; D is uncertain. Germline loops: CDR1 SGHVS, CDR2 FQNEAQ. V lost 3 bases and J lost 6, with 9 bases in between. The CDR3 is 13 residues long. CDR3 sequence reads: CASSFSPVQPQHF. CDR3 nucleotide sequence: TGTGCCAGCAGCTTCTCTCCCGTTCAGCCCCAGCATTTT. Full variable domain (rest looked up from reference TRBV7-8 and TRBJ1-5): GAGVSQSPRYKVAKRGQDVALRCDPISGHVSLFWYQQALGQGPEFLTYFQNEAQLDKSGLPSDRFFAERPEGSVSTLKIQRTQQEDSAVYLCASSFSPVQPQHFGDGTRLSIL.

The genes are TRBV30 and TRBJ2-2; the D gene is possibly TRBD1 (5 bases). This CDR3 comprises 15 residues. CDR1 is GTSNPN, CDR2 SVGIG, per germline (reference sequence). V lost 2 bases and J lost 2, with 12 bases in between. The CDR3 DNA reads TGTGCCTGGAGTCGCTGGGGCCCAAACACCGGGGAGCTGTTTTTT. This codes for CAWSRWGPNTGELFF.

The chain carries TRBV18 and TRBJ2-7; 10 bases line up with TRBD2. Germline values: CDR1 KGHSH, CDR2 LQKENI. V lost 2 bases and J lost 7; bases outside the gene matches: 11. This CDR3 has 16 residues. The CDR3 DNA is TGTGCCAGCTCACCAATCATTCTAGCGGGAGCTCGGGAGCAGTACTTC. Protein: CASSPIILAGAREQYF.

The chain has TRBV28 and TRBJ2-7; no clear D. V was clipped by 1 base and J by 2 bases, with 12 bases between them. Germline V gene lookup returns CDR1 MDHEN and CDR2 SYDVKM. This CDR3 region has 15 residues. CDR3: CASSLFWQTPYEQYF. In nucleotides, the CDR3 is TGTGCCAGCAGTTTATTTTGGCAGACTCCCTACGAGCAGTACTTC.

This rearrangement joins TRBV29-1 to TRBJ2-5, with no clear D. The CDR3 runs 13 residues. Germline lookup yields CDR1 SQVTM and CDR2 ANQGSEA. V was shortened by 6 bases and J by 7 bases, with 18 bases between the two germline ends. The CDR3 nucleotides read TGCAGCGTCCCTCCCCCGGGCGGCGGGACCCAGTACTTC. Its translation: CSVPPPGGGTQYF.

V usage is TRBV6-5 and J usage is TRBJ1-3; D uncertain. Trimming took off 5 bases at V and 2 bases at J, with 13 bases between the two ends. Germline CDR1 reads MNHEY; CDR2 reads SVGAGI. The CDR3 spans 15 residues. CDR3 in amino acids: CASSPTDGAGNTIYF. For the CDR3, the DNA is TGTGCCAGCAGTCCAACAGATGGTGCTGGAAACACCATATATTTT.

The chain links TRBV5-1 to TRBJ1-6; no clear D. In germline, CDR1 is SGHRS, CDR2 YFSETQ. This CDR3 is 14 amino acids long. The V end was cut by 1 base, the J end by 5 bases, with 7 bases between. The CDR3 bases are TGCGCCAGCAGCTTGTCACAAAATAATTCACCCCTCCACTTT. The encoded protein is CASSLSQNNSPLHF.

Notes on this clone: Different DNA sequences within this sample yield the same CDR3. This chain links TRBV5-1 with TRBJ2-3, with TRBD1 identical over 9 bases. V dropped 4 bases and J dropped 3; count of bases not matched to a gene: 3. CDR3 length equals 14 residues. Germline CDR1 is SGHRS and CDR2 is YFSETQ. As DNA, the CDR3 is TGCGCCAGCAGCCCAGGACAGGGGACAGATACGCAGTATTTT. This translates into CASSPGQGTDTQYF.

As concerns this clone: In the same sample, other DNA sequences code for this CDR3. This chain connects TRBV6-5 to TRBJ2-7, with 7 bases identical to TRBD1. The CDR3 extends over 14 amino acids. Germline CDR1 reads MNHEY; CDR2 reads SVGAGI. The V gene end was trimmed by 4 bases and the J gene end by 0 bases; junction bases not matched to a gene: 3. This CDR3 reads CASSSSGGSYEQYF. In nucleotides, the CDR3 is TGTGCCAGCAGTTCTTCAGGGGGCTCCTACGAGCAGTACTTC.

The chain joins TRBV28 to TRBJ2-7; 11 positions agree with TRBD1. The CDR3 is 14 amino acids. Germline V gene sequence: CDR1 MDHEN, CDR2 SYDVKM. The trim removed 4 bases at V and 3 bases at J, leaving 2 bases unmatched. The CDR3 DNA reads TGTGCCAGCAGTTCGGGACAGGGGGGCTACGAGCAGTACTTC. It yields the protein CASSSGQGGYEQYF.

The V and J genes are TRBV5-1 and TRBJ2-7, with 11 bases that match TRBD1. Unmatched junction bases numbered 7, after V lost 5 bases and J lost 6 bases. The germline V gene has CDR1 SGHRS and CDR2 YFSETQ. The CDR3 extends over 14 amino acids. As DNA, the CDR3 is TGCGCCAGCAGACCTGGACAGGGGGCGGCCGAGCAGTACTTC. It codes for CASRPGQGAAEQYF.

CDR3 in DNA: TGTGCCAGTAGTAGACTAGCGGCCTCCTACGAGCAGTACTTC. Its translation: CASSRLAASYEQYF. This chain uses TRBV19 with TRBJ2-7; 9 bases align to TRBD2. V lost 4 bases to trimming and J lost 0 bases; unmatched junction nucleotides: 1. Germline-derived CDR1 and CDR2 are LNHDA and SQIVND (reference sequence). The CDR3 is made up of 14 amino acids.

The CDR3 loop reads CASSNRDTQETQYF. The CDR3 region has the DNA TGTGCCAGCAGCAACCGGGACACGCAAGAGACCCAGTACTTC. This chain joins TRBV11-3 and TRBJ2-5, with D possibly being TRBD1 (6 bases). Deletions cut 5 bases from V and 2 bases from J, with 12 bases between. The germline V gene encodes CDR1 SGHNT and CDR2 YENEEA. The CDR3 runs to 14 residues.

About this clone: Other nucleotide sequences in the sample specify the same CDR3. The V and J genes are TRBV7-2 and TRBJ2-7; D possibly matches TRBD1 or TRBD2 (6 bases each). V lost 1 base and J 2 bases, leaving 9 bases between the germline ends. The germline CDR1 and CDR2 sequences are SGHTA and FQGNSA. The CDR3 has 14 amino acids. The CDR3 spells CASSLEGGAYEQYF. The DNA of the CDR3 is TGTGCCAGCAGCTTAGAGGGGGGAGCCTACGAGCAGTACTTC.

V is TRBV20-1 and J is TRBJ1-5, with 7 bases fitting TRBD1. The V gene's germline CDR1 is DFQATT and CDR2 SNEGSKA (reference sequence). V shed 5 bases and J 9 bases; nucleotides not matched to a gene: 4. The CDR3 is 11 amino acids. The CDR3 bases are TGCAGTGCTGCCCAGGGGGGGCCCCAGCATTTT. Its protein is CSAAQGGPQHF.

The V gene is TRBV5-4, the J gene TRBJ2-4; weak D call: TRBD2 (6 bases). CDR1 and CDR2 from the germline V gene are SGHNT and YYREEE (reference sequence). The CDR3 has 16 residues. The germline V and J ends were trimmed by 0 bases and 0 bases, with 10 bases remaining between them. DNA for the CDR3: TGTGCCAGCAGCTTGGGGTGGGAGGAAGCCAAAAACATTCAGTACTTC. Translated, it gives CASSLGWEEAKNIQYF.

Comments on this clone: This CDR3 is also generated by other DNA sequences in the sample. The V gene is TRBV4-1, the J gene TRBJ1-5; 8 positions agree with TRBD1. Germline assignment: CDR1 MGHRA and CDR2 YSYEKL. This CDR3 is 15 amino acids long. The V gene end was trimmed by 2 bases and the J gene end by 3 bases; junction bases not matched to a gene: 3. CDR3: CASSQPDRVNQPQHF. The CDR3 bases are TGCGCCAGCAGCCAACCGGACAGGGTCAATCAGCCCCAGCATTTT.

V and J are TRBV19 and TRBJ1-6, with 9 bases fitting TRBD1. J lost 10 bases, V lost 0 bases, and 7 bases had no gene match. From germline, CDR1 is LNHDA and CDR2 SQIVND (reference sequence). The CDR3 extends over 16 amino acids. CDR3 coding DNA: TGTGCCAGTAGTATAGACCGTACAGGGGGCAACTCACCCCTCCACTTT. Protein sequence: CASSIDRTGGNSPLHF.

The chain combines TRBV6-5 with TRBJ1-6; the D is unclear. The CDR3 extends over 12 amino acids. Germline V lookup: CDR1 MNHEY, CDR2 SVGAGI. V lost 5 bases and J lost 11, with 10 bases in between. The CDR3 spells CASSPRYPPLHF. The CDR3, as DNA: TGTGCCAGCAGTCCCAGGTATCCACCCCTCCACTTT.

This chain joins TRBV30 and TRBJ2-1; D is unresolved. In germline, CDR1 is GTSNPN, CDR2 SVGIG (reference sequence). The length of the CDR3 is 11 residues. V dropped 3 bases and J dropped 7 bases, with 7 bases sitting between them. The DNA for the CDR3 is TGTGCCTGGAGCTTGGTTAATGAGCAGTTCTTC. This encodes CAWSLVNEQFF.

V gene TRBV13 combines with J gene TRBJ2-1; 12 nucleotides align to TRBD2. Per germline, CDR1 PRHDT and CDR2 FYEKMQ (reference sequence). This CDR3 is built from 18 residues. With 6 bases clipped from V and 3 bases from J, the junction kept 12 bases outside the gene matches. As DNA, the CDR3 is TGTGCCAGCAGTGTACTAGCGGGGGGCCGCGATAACTACAATGAGCAGTTCTTC. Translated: CASSVLAGGRDNYNEQFF.

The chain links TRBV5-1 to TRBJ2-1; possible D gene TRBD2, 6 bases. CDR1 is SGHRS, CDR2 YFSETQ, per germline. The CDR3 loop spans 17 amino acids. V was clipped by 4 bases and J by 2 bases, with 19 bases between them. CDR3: CASSLRSGTRTYNEQFF. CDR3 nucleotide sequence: TGCGCCAGCAGCCTACGCTCCGGGACTCGTACCTACAATGAGCAGTTCTTC.

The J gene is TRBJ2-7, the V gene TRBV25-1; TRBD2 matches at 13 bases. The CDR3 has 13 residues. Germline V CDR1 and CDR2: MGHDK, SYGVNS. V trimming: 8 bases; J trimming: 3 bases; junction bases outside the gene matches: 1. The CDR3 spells CASGTSGNYEQYF. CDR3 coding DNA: TGTGCCAGCGGGACTAGCGGGAACTACGAGCAGTACTTC.

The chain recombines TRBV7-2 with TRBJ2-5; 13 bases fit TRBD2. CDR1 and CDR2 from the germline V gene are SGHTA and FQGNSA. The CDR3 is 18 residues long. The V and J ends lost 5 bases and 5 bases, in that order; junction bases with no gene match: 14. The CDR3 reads CASSPGLAGARAVETQYF. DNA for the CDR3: TGTGCCAGCAGCCCCGGACTAGCGGGGGCCCGGGCGGTGGAGACCCAGTACTTC. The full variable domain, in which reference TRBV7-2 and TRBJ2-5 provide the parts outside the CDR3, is GAGVSQSPSNKVTEKGKDVELRCDPISGHTALYWYRQSLGQGLEFLIYFQGNSAPDKSGLPSDRFSAERTGGSVSTLTIQRTQQEDSAVYLCASSPGLAGARAVETQYFGPGTRLLVL.

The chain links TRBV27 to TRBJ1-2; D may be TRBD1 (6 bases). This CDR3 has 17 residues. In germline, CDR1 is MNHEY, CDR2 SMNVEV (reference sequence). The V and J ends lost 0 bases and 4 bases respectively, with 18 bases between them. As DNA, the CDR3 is TGTGCCAGCAGTTTATCGAGCAGGGGTCCCAAACTCTATGGCTACACCTTC. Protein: CASSLSSRGPKLYGYTF.